This T cell receptor beta chain was observed in a study of ipilimumab plus nivolumab after autologous stem cell transplantation (dated by TCRdb to the early 2020s). Context from the whole study: A median of about five ipilimumab doses and about eight nivolumab doses was received by trial patients. Patients in the trial were undergoing autologous transplant and had high-risk diffuse large B cell lymphoma, mature T cell lymphoma, or multiple myeloma. Both primary refractory and relapsed disease were represented in the DLBCL cohort, where 18-month progression-free survival was roughly 89% and 26%, respectively. The intent-to-treat population of the trial was made up of 30 to 40 patients. The investigation overall reported the following: According to the authors, a biologic rationale for studying the approach further came from T cell receptor repertoire, regulatory T cell phenotype and gut microbiota profiles. Combined checkpoint inhibition appeared tolerable as post-transplant consolidation, according to the authors' conclusion.

Checkpoint therapy began 14 to 28 days after autologous transplant, with ipilimumab given at 1 mg/kg intravenously on day 1 of selected weeks. Patients received nivolumab at 3 mg/kg intravenously on day 1 of weeks 1, 4, 7, 10, and every two weeks through week 26. Combined checkpoint inhibition with ipilimumab and nivolumab as consolidation after autologous stem cell transplantation was tested in a Phase Ib clinical trial. V has 4 bases trimmed and J has 2 bases trimmed; junction bases matching no gene number 8. According to the germline V gene, CDR1 reads SGDLS and CDR2 reads YYNGEE. From the cysteine up to the phenylalanine, the CDR3 has a length of 16 residues. Kept here is only the CDR3 DNA, which spans 48 bases and is read in frame from base 1. Receptors were amplified or captured by the immunoSEQ multiplex PCR assay. Imported from immuneACCESS, the table was reduced by TCRdb to in-frame sequences with V and J called. These copies leave out some clones; in studies compared against another copy, an unresolved V gene accounts for under half, and the cause of the remainder is not known. This sample is represented by roughly 20,000 clones; 70% to 85% of them were singletons. More than 15% of the sample lies in the top ten.

As for this clone: Its antigen is still unknown. The sample holds no much larger clone one base away, and base qualities are not on file.

This clonotype originated in a male donor with diffuse large B-cell lymphoma. Sequencing was performed on PBMCs, taken in a trial of ipilimumab plus nivolumab as post-transplant consolidation. Recombination joined TRBV9 with TRBJ2-3; 9 bases in between match TRBD1. The sequence in DNA is TGTGCCAGCAGCTCCGGGACAGGGACCCACACAGATACGCAGTATTTT. Its amino acids are CASSSGTGTHTDTQYF.